A selection of T cell receptor beta chains follows, all from one sample in a study of blood T cell repertoires in COVID-19. The repertoire was sequenced with immunoSEQ multiplex PCR; TCRdb's copy has only in-frame clones and lacks some. The data contain 100,000 or so clones, roughly 87% of them singletons. The sequenced material came from peripheral blood. These TCRs come from a man between 45 and 60 years old with acute or convalescent COVID-19. Each CDR3 is given with its conserved first and last residue. The order of the fields is J gene, D gene, CDR3 length, V gene, clone size, CDR3 protein, CDR3 DNA. The D gene is left open where the match is weak. Only part of the rows carry a size: once, few, many, or a class if the clone is expanded.

TRBJ2-7	TRBD2	16	TRBV3-1/TRBV3-2	few	CASSQSSGRAVHEQYF	TGTGCCAGCAGCCAGAGTAGCGGGAGGGCCGTCCACGAGCAGTACTTC
TRBJ2-3	NA	13	TRBV9	few	CASSVGLEDTQYF	TGTGCCAGCAGCGTAGGTCTGGAGGATACGCAGTATTTT
TRBJ1-2	TRBD1	14	TRBV5-8	once	CASALTGANYGYTF	TGTGCCAGCGCGCTGACAGGGGCTAACTATGGCTACACCTTC
TRBJ2-1	TRBD1	13	TRBV24-1	NA	CATSGQGSNEQFF	TGTGCCACCTCAGGACAGGGAAGCAATGAGCAGTTCTTC
TRBJ1-2	TRBD1	14	TRBV29-1	NA	CSTGQGATNYGYTF	TGCAGCACCGGACAGGGAGCAACTAACTATGGCTACACCTTC
TRBJ2-1	TRBD1	17	TRBV5-1	once	CASSTWTGANNYNEQFF	TGCGCCAGCAGCACGTGGACAGGGGCCAACAACTACAATGAGCAGTTCTTC
TRBJ2-5	NA	14	TRBV7-8	NA	CASSLGRLQETQYF	TGTGCCAGCAGCTTAGGGCGGCTCCAAGAGACCCAGTACTTC
TRBJ1-2	NA	12	TRBV5-5	NA	CASSLGGYGYTF	TGTGCCAGCAGCTTGGGCGGCTATGGCTACACCTTC
TRBJ1-2	NA	15	TRBV25-1	NA	CASISLHGANYGYTF	TGTGCCAGCATATCTCTCCACGGAGCTAACTATGGCTACACCTTC
TRBJ1-6	NA	18	TRBV11-2	NA	CASSFRDSWSSYNSPLHF	TGTGCCAGCAGCTTTCGAGACAGCTGGAGCTCCTATAATTCACCCCTCCACTTT
TRBJ2-7	TRBD2	15	TRBV7-9	NA	CASSPSGRAWYEQYF	TGTGCCAGCAGCCCGAGCGGGAGGGCCTGGTACGAGCAGTACTTC
TRBJ1-2	NA	14	TRBV30	NA	CAWSVHGGGYGYTF	TGTGCCTGGAGTGTACATGGGGGAGGATATGGCTACACCTTC
TRBJ2-7	TRBD1	14	TRBV10-3	NA	CAISLPTGGHEQYF	TGTGCCATCAGTCTTCCGACAGGGGGCCACGAGCAGTACTTC
TRBJ2-7	TRBD2	17	TRBV5-1	NA	CASSLARGTSGGYEQYF	TGCGCCAGCAGCTTGGCCCGGGGGACTAGCGGGGGCTACGAGCAGTACTTC
TRBJ1-5	NA	16	TRBV30	NA	CAWSATPGLSNQPQHF	TGTGCCTGGAGTGCTACGCCGGGACTTAGCAATCAGCCCCAGCATTTT
TRBJ1-6	NA	15	TRBV10-1	NA	CASSLHSSYNSPLHF	TGCGCCAGCAGCCTACACAGCTCCTATAATTCACCCCTCCACTTT
TRBJ1-2	NA	13	TRBV20-1	NA	CSASSQDNYGYTF	TGCAGTGCTAGTTCCCAGGATAACTATGGCTACACCTTC
TRBJ1-6	TRBD1	17	TRBV10-2	NA	CASRGEQGPRGNSPLHF	TGCGCCAGCAGGGGGGAACAGGGGCCGCGGGGTAATTCACCCCTCCACTTT
TRBJ2-3	NA	14	TRBV4-1	NA	CASSQVGQSDTQYF	TGCGCCAGCAGCCAAGTTGGACAGTCAGATACGCAGTATTTT
TRBJ1-3	NA	16	TRBV19	NA	CASSMGEGSSGNTIYF	TGTGCCAGTAGTATGGGGGAGGGAAGCTCTGGAAACACCATATATTTT
TRBJ1-4	NA	15	TRBV19	NA	CASRSLREGNEKLFF	TGTGCCAGTAGATCCCTACGGGAAGGGAATGAAAAACTGTTTTTT
TRBJ2-7	TRBD1	14	TRBV9	NA	CASGKQGDSYEQYF	TGTGCCAGCGGAAAACAGGGGGACTCCTACGAGCAGTACTTC
TRBJ1-3	TRBD1	13	TRBV28	NA	CASRQGYGNTIYF	TGTGCCAGCCGACAGGGATACGGAAACACCATATATTTT
TRBJ2-3	TRBD2	14	TRBV15	NA	CATRPGLDTDTQYF	TGTGCCACCAGACCGGGACTAGACACAGATACGCAGTATTTT
TRBJ1-1	TRBD1	15	TRBV12-5	NA	CASGLRQGAVTEAFF	TGTGCTAGTGGTTTAAGACAGGGGGCGGTTACTGAAGCTTTCTTT
TRBJ1-6	TRBD1	16	TRBV11-3	NA	CASSQPRTGKNSPLHF	TGTGCCAGCAGCCAACCCAGGACAGGGAAGAATTCACCCCTCCACTTT
TRBJ2-7	NA	13	TRBV4-1	NA	CASSQDVLYEQYF	TGCGCCAGCAGCCAAGACGTTCTCTACGAGCAGTACTTC
TRBJ2-6	NA	16	TRBV18	NA	CASSPSSRAGANVLTF	TGTGCCAGCTCACCAAGTTCCAGGGCTGGGGCCAACGTCCTGACTTTC
TRBJ2-5	TRBD2	15	TRBV11-2	NA	CASSLGTSWGETQYF	TGTGCCAGCAGCTTGGGGACTAGCTGGGGGGAGACCCAGTACTTC
TRBJ1-1	NA	13	TRBV6-4	NA	CASSYRSNTEAFF	TGTGCCAGCAGTTACAGGTCGAACACTGAAGCTTTCTTT
TRBJ1-4	NA	14	TRBV24-1	NA	CATQATGGDEKLFF	TGTGCCACCCAAGCGACAGGAGGCGATGAAAAACTGTTTTTT
TRBJ1-3	NA	16	TRBV10-2	NA	CASSEEGRSSGNTIYF	TGCGCCAGCAGTGAGGAGGGGAGGAGCTCTGGAAACACCATATATTTT
TRBJ2-5	TRBD2	16	TRBV14	NA	CASSQLMAGGEETQYF	TGTGCCAGCAGCCAGCTAATGGCGGGAGGTGAAGAGACCCAGTACTTC
TRBJ1-1	NA	15	TRBV6-5	NA	CASSYSGRNPAGAFF	TGTGCCAGCAGTTACTCGGGACGGAATCCCGCGGGGGCTTTCTTT
TRBJ2-1	NA	17	TRBV5-1	once	CASSLDLVGSSYNEQFF	TGCGCCAGCAGCTTGGATTTGGTGGGGAGCTCCTACAATGAGCAGTTCTTC